The 22 T cell receptor beta chains presented below share a single source sample, sequenced in a study of graft-versus-host responses after intestinal transplantation. The protocol was immunoSEQ multiplex PCR, while the TCRdb copy is restricted to in-frame clones and leaves out a portion. The sample lists approximately 9,100 clones; about 95% were seen once. The sequencing used bone marrow, collected approximately 1.5 years after intestinal transplantation. Receptor source: a human patient who received an intestinal transplant, so some T cells may come from the graft donor.

The chain combines TRBV5-1 with TRBJ2-1; the D is unclear. CDR1 SGHRS and CDR2 YFSETQ come from the germline V gene. Trimming stripped 0 bases from V and 4 bases from J, with 14 bases between. The CDR3 covers 16 residues. The CDR3 here is CASSLEASSAYNEQFF. In DNA form, the CDR3 reads TGCGCCAGCAGCTTGGAGGCATCATCGGCGTACAATGAGCAGTTCTTC. The entire variable domain, with the rest obtained from reference TRBV5-1 and TRBJ2-1, is as follows: KAGVTQTPRYLIKTRGQQVTLSCSPISGHRSVSWYQQTPGQGLQFLFEYFSETQRNKGNFPGRFSGRQFSNSRSEMNVSTLELGDSALYLCASSLEASSAYNEQFFGPGTRLTVL.

V usage is TRBV21-1 and J usage is TRBJ2-1; the table's D call of TRBD2 was not tested on the DNA. TRBV21-1 is deemed a pseudogene. The length of the CDR3 is 14 residues. The CDR3 region is CASSKEVGRGEQFF. The CDR3 DNA follows: TGTGCCAGCAGCAAAGAAGTTGGCCGGGGTGAGCAGTTCTTC.

This chain joins TRBV5-8 and TRBJ1-4; possible D gene TRBD1, 5 bases. This CDR3 comprises 16 residues. Trimming took 0 bases from V and 5 from J, leaving 14 bases between them. Germline V gene sequence: CDR1 SGHTS, CDR2 YDEGEE. The CDR3 region is CASSLVRQPKNEKLFF. DNA of the CDR3: TGTGCCAGCAGCTTGGTCCGACAGCCGAAAAATGAAAAACTGTTTTTT.

The chain recombines TRBV6-5 with TRBJ1-1, with no clear D. Deletions cut 0 bases from V and 6 bases from J, with 8 bases between. Germline CDR1 reads MNHEY; CDR2 reads SVGAGI. The CDR3 length is 13 residues. The CDR3 loop reads CASSYSKEAEAFF. The DNA for the CDR3 is TGTGCCAGCAGTTACTCGAAAGAAGCTGAAGCTTTCTTT.

The V and J genes are TRBV30 and TRBJ2-7; TRBD2 aligns across 9 bases. Unmatched junction bases numbered 9, after V lost 2 bases and J lost 4 bases. The germline V gene has CDR1 GTSNPN and CDR2 SVGIG (reference sequence). The CDR3 runs to 15 residues. The CDR3 loop reads CAWSTSGTSYYEQYF. CDR3 DNA: TGTGCCTGGAGTACGTCCGGGACTAGCTATTACGAGCAGTACTTC.

The V gene is TRBV6-5, the J gene TRBJ2-5; TRBD1 agrees at 9 bases. The V gene end was trimmed by 6 bases and the J gene end by 2 bases; junction bases not matched to a gene: 7. From germline, CDR1 is MNHEY and CDR2 SVGAGI. The CDR3 is made up of 15 amino acids. The CDR3 spells CASRPGTGPQETQYF. In DNA, the CDR3 is TGTGCCAGCAGACCGGGGACAGGGCCGCAAGAGACCCAGTACTTC.

V is TRBV6-5 and J is TRBJ2-7; D might be TRBD2 (6 bases). The CDR3 covers 16 residues. The ends were cut back, 0 bases at V and 2 bases at J, with 14 bases in the middle. Germline values: CDR1 MNHEY, CDR2 SVGAGI. This chain's CDR3 is CASSYSGAGATYEQYF. The CDR3 DNA reads as TGTGCCAGCAGTTACTCCGGAGCGGGTGCAACCTACGAGCAGTACTTC.

The V and J genes are TRBV6-5 and TRBJ1-2, with D possibly being TRBD1 (5 bases). V lost 5 bases and J 8 bases, leaving 18 bases between the germline ends. Germline V gene sequence: CDR1 MNHEY, CDR2 SVGAGI. The CDR3 loop spans 14 amino acids. The CDR3 nucleotides are TGTGCCAGCAGTATCGGGACCGCTTGGGAAGGCTACACCTTC. Translation: CASSIGTAWEGYTF.

V and J are TRBV6-5 and TRBJ1-1; D uncertain. The CDR3 covers 11 residues. Germline loops: CDR1 MNHEY, CDR2 SVGAGI. The ends were cut back, 7 bases at V and 3 bases at J, with 6 bases in the middle. CDR3 sequence reads: CASKRDTEAFF. For the CDR3, the DNA is TGTGCCAGCAAGAGGGACACTGAAGCTTTCTTT.

V and J are TRBV9 and TRBJ2-2; 9 positions match TRBD2. The germline CDR1 and CDR2 sequences are SGDLS and YYNGEE. The CDR3 is made up of 17 amino acids. The V gene end was trimmed by 4 bases and the J gene end by 5 bases; junction bases not matched to a gene: 12. This CDR3 reads CASSLPRASGETGELFF. The DNA for the CDR3 is TGTGCCAGCAGCCTGCCCCGGGCTAGCGGGGAAACCGGGGAGCTGTTTTTT.

The chain employs TRBV7-9 and TRBJ2-1; TRBD2 aligns across 12 bases. The CDR3 is 16 residues long. CDR1 is SEHNR, CDR2 FQNEAQ, per germline (reference sequence). V was pared by 3 bases and J by 2 bases, with 2 bases of the junction left unmatched. The CDR3 loop reads CASSLTSGGPYNEQFF. CDR3 DNA sequence: TGTGCCAGCAGCTTGACTAGCGGGGGACCCTACAATGAGCAGTTCTTC.

The chain recombines TRBV6-5 with TRBJ1-4; 9 bases map to TRBD1. The germline gives CDR1 MNHEY, CDR2 SVGAGI. V gave up 5 bases and J gave up 7 bases; unmatched junction bases: 5. The CDR3 consists of 14 residues. CDR3 sequence (DNA): TGTGCCAGCAGTCCCGGGACAGGGACTGAAAAACTGTTTTTT. Protein product: CASSPGTGTEKLFF.

This clone has only one observation. This chain connects TRBV6-5 to TRBJ2-1; 9 bases are shared with TRBD2. CDR3 length: 13 amino acids. Germline V lookup: CDR1 MNHEY, CDR2 SVGAGI. CDR3 bases: TGTGCGACCGGGACTAGCTATTACAATGAGCAGTTCTTC. Translated, it gives CATGTSYYNEQFF.

This rearrangement joins TRBV7-2 to TRBJ2-3; D is uncertain. The germline V gene has CDR1 SGHTA and CDR2 FQGNSA. Trimming removed 1 base from V and 2 bases from J, with 10 bases in between. CDR3 length equals 15 residues. CDR3 amino acids: CASSLGGSHTDTQYF. In nucleotides, the CDR3 is TGTGCCAGCAGCTTAGGCGGTAGCCACACAGATACGCAGTATTTT.

The rearrangement joins TRBV9 to TRBJ1-2, with D perhaps TRBD1 (5 bases). CDR1 and CDR2 from the germline V gene are SGDLS and YYNGEE. This CDR3 comprises 16 residues. V lost 0 bases to trimming and J lost 2 bases, with 14 bases between them. CDR3 sequence reads: CASSVDVEGENYGYTF. CDR3 nucleotide sequence: TGTGCCAGCAGCGTAGACGTAGAAGGGGAGAACTATGGCTACACCTTC.

The chain joins TRBV4-1 to TRBJ2-7, with D tentatively TRBD2 (5 bases). The CDR3 has 15 amino acids. Germline V gene lookup returns CDR1 MGHRA and CDR2 YSYEKL. Trimming took 0 bases from V and 4 from J, leaving 13 bases between them. CDR3 sequence reads: CASSQDRKGAYEQYF. CDR3 nucleotide sequence: TGCGCCAGCAGCCAAGATAGGAAGGGAGCGTACGAGCAGTACTTC.

The chain is built from TRBV6-1 and TRBJ2-3; D is unresolved. V was clipped by 8 bases and J by 3 bases, with 3 bases between them. The CDR3 sequence is 10 residues long. Per germline, CDR1 MNHNS and CDR2 SASEGT. The CDR3: CASETDTQYF. The CDR3 coding sequence is TGTGCCAGCGAGACAGATACGCAGTATTTT.

The chain uses TRBV19 and TRBJ1-1; D unresolved. Trimming shortened V by 0 bases and J by 1 base, and 6 bases separated the two germline ends. Per germline, CDR1 LNHDA and CDR2 SQIVND (reference sequence). The CDR3 loop spans 14 amino acids. The CDR3 sequence: CASSIDWANTEAFF. The CDR3 DNA sequence: TGTGCCAGTAGTATAGATTGGGCGAACACTGAAGCTTTCTTT.

This clone was found once. At one of its ends the junction is not consistent with the germline gene, which may arise from a read error. The chain combines TRBV11-2 with TRBJ2-2, with D tentatively TRBD2 (6 bases). Germline loops: CDR1 SGHAT, CDR2 FQNNGV. This CDR3 has 13 amino acids. The CDR3 region is CASGFAAGWELFF. In nucleotides, the CDR3 is TGTGCCAGCGGTTTCGCGGCGGGATGGGAACTGTTTTTT.

J is TRBJ1-1 and V is TRBV19, with D uncertain. The CDR3 is 13 residues long. Trimming shortened V by 4 bases and J by 4 bases, and 10 bases separated the two germline ends. In germline, CDR1 is LNHDA, CDR2 SQIVND (reference sequence). The CDR3 DNA reads TGTGCCAGTAGTACCACACGTTCCACTGAAGCTTTCTTT. The encoded protein is CASSTTRSTEAFF.

The chain combines TRBV28 with TRBJ2-1, with D uncertain. The CDR3 sequence is 14 residues long. The germline V gene encodes CDR1 MDHEN and CDR2 SYDVKM. Trimming shortened V by 3 bases and J by 4 bases, and 10 bases separated the two germline ends. CDR3 nucleotide sequence: TGTGCCAGCAGTTTTGTAGTCGCTTACAATGAGCAGTTCTTC. Encoded protein: CASSFVVAYNEQFF.

The V and J genes are TRBV5-1 and TRBJ1-2; TRBD1 aligns across 9 bases. V shed 7 bases, J shed 3 bases, and the junction held 13 bases outside the gene matches. The germline gives CDR1 SGHRS, CDR2 YFSETQ. The CDR3 runs to 16 residues. This CDR3 is CASRTSLGQGDYGYTF. In DNA, the CDR3 is TGCGCCAGCCGGACGTCTCTGGGACAGGGTGACTATGGCTACACCTTC.